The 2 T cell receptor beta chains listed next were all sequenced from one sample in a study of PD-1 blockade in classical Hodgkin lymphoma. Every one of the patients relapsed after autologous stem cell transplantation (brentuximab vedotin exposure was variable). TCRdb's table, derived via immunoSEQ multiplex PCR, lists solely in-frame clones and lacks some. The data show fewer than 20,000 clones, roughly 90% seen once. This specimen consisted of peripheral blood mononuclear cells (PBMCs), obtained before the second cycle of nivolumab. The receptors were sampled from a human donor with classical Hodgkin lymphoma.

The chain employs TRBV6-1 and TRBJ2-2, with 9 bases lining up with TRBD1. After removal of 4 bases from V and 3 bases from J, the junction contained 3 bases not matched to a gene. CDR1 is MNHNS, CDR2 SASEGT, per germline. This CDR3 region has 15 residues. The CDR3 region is CASSVWTGDTGELFF. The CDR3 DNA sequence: TGTGCCAGCAGTGTCTGGACAGGGGACACCGGGGAGCTGTTTTTT.

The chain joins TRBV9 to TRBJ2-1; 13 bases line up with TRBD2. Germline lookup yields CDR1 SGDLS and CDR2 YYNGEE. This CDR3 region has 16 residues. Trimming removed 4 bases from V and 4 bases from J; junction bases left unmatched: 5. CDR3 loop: CASSSQLAGGYNEQFF. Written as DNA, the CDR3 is TGTGCCAGCAGCTCTCAACTAGCGGGGGGGTACAATGAGCAGTTCTTC.